The next 13 T cell receptor beta chains were all read from a single sample in a study of T cell clonality in common variable immunodeficiency. Findings of the study overall: In common variable immunodeficiency, TCR beta chains reportedly carried fewer deletions and N-nucleotide insertions.

The antigens these receptors bind are not known. Assay: immunoSEQ multiplex PCR; the TCRdb copy retains only in-frame clones and omits some. The sample is made up of under 20,000 clones, none counted only once. Input material: peripheral blood mononuclear cells. These receptors all come from a human donor with common variable immunodeficiency.

This clone was counted only a few times. The CDR3 is cut off 3 residues early in the read; its end comes from the germline J gene. The J gene is TRBJ1-6, the V gene TRBV2, with D perhaps TRBD1 (5 bases). V shed 6 bases and J shed 0 bases, with 18 bases lying between them. Per the germline V gene, CDR1 is SNHLY and CDR2 is FYNNEI. The CDR3 runs 18 residues. The CDR3 is CASSRFRAGSSYNSPLHF. Partial CDR3 DNA: TGTGCCAGCAGCCGTTTCCGGGCAGGGAGCTCCTATAATTCACCC. Together with reference TRBV2 and TRBJ1-6, the CDR3 gives the full variable domain: EPEVTQTPSHQVTQMGQEVILRCVPISNHLYFYWYRQILGQKVEFLVSFYNNEISEKSEIFDDQFSVERPDGSNFTLKIRSTKLEDSAMYFCASSRFRAGSSYNSPLHFGNGTRLTVT.

This clone turned up a few times. Coverage ceases 3 residues before the CDR3 finishes, and the germline J gene fills in the end. This chain connects TRBV18 to TRBJ1-1, with 7 bases identical to TRBD1. With 3 bases clipped from V and 0 bases from J, the junction kept 7 bases outside the gene matches. CDR1 is KGHSH and CDR2 is LQKENI in the germline V gene. CDR3 length: 16 residues. Partial CDR3 DNA: TGTGCCAGCTCACCCTTCGCGACAGGGATGAACACTGAA. Translation gives CASSPFATGMNTE. The whole CDR3 sequence reads CASSPFATGMNTEAFF. Complete variable domain (other parts from reference TRBV18 and TRBJ1-1): NAGVMQNPRHLVRRRGQEARLRCSPMKGHSHVYWYRQLPEEGLKFMVYLQKENIIDESGMPKERFSAEFPKEGPSILRIQQVVRGDSAAYFCASSPFATGMNTEAFFGQGTRLTVV.

Of note for this clone: The sequence runs out 3 residues before the end of the CDR3; the remainder is reconstructed from the germline J gene. The J gene is TRBJ1-2, the V gene TRBV20-1, with unresolved D. CDR3 length: 14 residues. Between the trimmed V and J ends, which lost 2 bases and 4 bases, there was a span of 14 bases. The germline gives CDR1 DFQATT, CDR2 SNEGSKA (reference sequence). The DNA read from the CDR3 is TGCAGTGCTAGAAGAGTCGGGGAATCCTATGGC. Its translation: CSARRVGESYG. The full CDR3 protein is CSARRVGESYGYTF.

This clone was recorded at least ten times. From the germline J gene comes the end of the CDR3, since the read stops 3 residues before it. The V call is TRBV29-1, the J call TRBJ1-1; D is uncertain. CDR3 length: 13 residues. V was cut by 0 bases and J by 0 bases, with 5 bases left in between. Germline V CDR1 and CDR2: SQVTM, ANQGSEA. The covered CDR3 bases are TGCAGCGTTGAAGAAAATATGAACACTGAA. Amino acid sequence: CSVEENMNTE. The whole CDR3 reads CSVEENMNTEAFF.

In the case of this clone: The CDR3 extends 3 residues past the end of the read, so its final part is completed from the germline J gene. The chain recombines TRBV19 with TRBJ2-1; TRBD1 might be the D (7 bases). The germline V gene encodes CDR1 LNHDA and CDR2 SQIVND (reference sequence). The CDR3 runs 14 residues. Trimming pared 3 bases from V and 7 bases from J, leaving 13 bases between. CDR3 amino acids: CASSIPSGGNEQFF. CDR3 DNA (partial): TGTGCCAGTAGTATTCCTTCAGGGGGGAATGAG.

Concerning this clone itself: Read sequence stops 3 residues before the CDR3 end, and the germline J gene provides the missing end. V gene TRBV6-2 or TRBV6-3 combines with J gene TRBJ2-5; D perhaps matches TRBD2 (5 bases). The ends were cut back, 2 bases at V and 5 bases at J, with 12 bases in the middle. Germline CDR1 is MNHEY and CDR2 is SVGEGT. The CDR3 sequence is 14 residues long. CDR3 bases read: TGTGCCAGCAGTTACACGGGGAGACGGGAGACC. Translated, it gives CASSYTGRRET. The whole CDR3 protein is CASSYTGRRETQYF.

Details on this clone: The CDR3 is cut off 3 residues early in the read; its end comes from the germline J gene. The rearrangement uses TRBV6-2 or TRBV6-3 and TRBJ1-5; tentatively, D is TRBD1 (6 bases). V was cut by 2 bases and J by 7 bases, with 9 bases left in between. Germline CDR1 MNHEY, CDR2 SVGEGT. CDR3 length: 13 amino acids. The sequenced CDR3 bases are TGTGCCAGCAGTTACCAGGGGTACCAGCCC. Translation: CASSYQGYQP. The full-length CDR3 reads as CASSYQGYQPQHF.

This clone was observed many times. The read is 3 residues too short to cover the CDR3 end, so that end is filled in from the germline J gene. This chain uses TRBV7-8 with TRBJ2-7; TRBD2 matches at 12 bases. Germline CDR1 SGHVS, CDR2 FQNEAQ. V lost 7 bases, J lost 6 bases, and 13 bases stayed unmatched. CDR3 size: 16 residues. The CDR3 sequence is CASTASSGGAPLEQYF. CDR3 DNA (partial): TGTGCCAGCACCGCCTCTAGCGGGGGGGCTCCCCTCGAG.

In regard to this clone: Sequencing ends 3 residues short of the CDR3 end; the germline J gene provides the rest. The gene calls are TRBV5-6 and TRBJ1-2, with a tentative D call TRBD1 (5 bases). The CDR3 has 15 amino acids. Trimming removed 1 base from V and 4 bases from J, with 14 bases in between. The germline gives CDR1 SGHDT, CDR2 YYEEEE. CDR3 sequence: CASSLNLGQGYGYTF. The sequenced CDR3 bases are TGTGCCAGCAGCTTGAACCTAGGGCAGGGCTATGGC.

This clone was recorded many times. With the read ending 3 residues before the CDR3 end, the germline J gene is used to fill in that end. Additional DNA sequences in this sample encode the identical CDR3. This chain joins TRBV7-2 and TRBJ2-6, with D hard to call. CDR3 length: 15 residues. V was cut by 5 bases and J by 2 bases, with 10 bases left in between. From germline, CDR1 is SGHTA and CDR2 FQGNSA. The chain's CDR3 is CASSGIGTGANVLTF. CDR3 bases read: TGTGCCAGCAGCGGTATTGGCACTGGGGCCAACGTC.

This clone was seen many times. The read is 3 residues too short to cover the CDR3 end, so that end is filled in from the germline J gene. The V and J genes are TRBV5-1 and TRBJ1-2, with TRBD1 as a possible D gene (6 bases). Germline V gene lookup returns CDR1 SGHRS and CDR2 YFSETQ. The CDR3 length is 15 residues. Trimming stripped 2 bases from V and 0 bases from J, with 11 bases between. This chain's CDR3 is CASSLRQASNYGYTF. The DNA read from the CDR3 is TGCGCCAGCAGCTTAAGACAGGCATCTAACTATGGC.

This clone was observed at least ten times. The read ends 3 residues before the CDR3 terminus; that terminus is restored from the germline J gene. The chain couples TRBV19 to TRBJ2-3; TRBD2 agrees at 7 bases. Germline values: CDR1 LNHDA, CDR2 SQIVND (reference sequence). The V and J ends lost 10 bases and 3 bases, in that order; junction bases with no gene match: 13. This CDR3 is built from 15 residues. The CDR3 sequence: CATHISGVGTDTQYF. The CDR3 DNA, read in part, is TGTGCCACGCATATCAGCGGGGTCGGGACAGATACG.

As for this clone: The CDR3 is cut off 3 residues early in the read; its end comes from the germline J gene. V usage is TRBV20-1 and J usage is TRBJ2-7; weak D call: TRBD1 (6 bases). Per the germline V gene, CDR1 is DFQATT and CDR2 is SNEGSKA (reference sequence). Between the trimmed V and J ends, which lost 3 bases and 4 bases, there was a span of 19 bases. The CDR3 sequence is 15 residues long. The covered CDR3 bases are TGCAGTGCTAGCTCGGGACACCTAATGGAGTACGAG. This sequence encodes CSASSGHLMEYE. The complete CDR3 protein is CSASSGHLMEYEQYF.